Presented here are 17 T cell receptor beta chains from one specimen sequenced in a study of cytomegalovirus exposure and HLA in healthy donors. It was with 60 Vbeta and 13 Jbeta primers that the PCR ran. Data came from immunoSEQ multiplex PCR; TCRdb stores just in-frame clones and leaves some out. The table includes about 160,000 clones, roughly 76% detected once. Input material: PBMCs. The receptors here all came from a woman aged 50 to 60 in good health and CMV-seronegative.

Written as DNA, the CDR3 is TGTGCCAGCCGTCGACAGGGGGCTTACGAGCAGTACTTC. It codes for CASRRQGAYEQYF. V gene TRBV7-9 combines with J gene TRBJ2-5; 10 bases are shared with TRBD1. The DNA end is a closer match to TRBJ2-7, so the J assignment may be wrong. This CDR3 spans 13 amino acids. Germline V CDR1 and CDR2: SEHNR, FQNEAQ (reference sequence).

As for this clone: One end of the junction is discordant with germline, which a read error may explain. This specimen includes other DNA sequences encoding the same CDR3. The V and J genes are TRBV7-2 and TRBJ2-1; D perhaps matches TRBD2 (5 bases). The CDR3 covers 15 residues. CDR1 SGHTA and CDR2 FQGNSA come from the germline V gene. The CDR3 bases are TGTGCCAGCAGCTGGGCAGTAACACTAGACAATGAACAGTTCTTC. Translating gives CASSWAVTLDNEQFF.

The genes are TRBV5-4 and TRBJ2-7, with 7 bases fitting TRBD1. In germline, CDR1 is SGHNT, CDR2 YYREEE (reference sequence). V dropped 2 bases and J dropped 5; count of bases not matched to a gene: 4. The CDR3 contains 13 residues. CDR3 nucleotides: TGTGCCAGCAGCTTCGTACAGGGGAACGAGCAGTACTTC. Residues: CASSFVQGNEQYF.

The chain recombines TRBV7-2 with TRBJ2-6, with 7 bases that match TRBD1. The CDR3 runs to 15 residues. V dropped 5 bases and J dropped 4; count of bases not matched to a gene: 5. Germline loops: CDR1 SGHTA, CDR2 FQGNSA. In DNA, the CDR3 is TGTGCCAGCAGCCCGACAGGGTCGGGGGCCAACGTCCTGACTTTC. It is translated as CASSPTGSGANVLTF.

V usage is TRBV5-6 and J usage is TRBJ1-4; 9 nucleotides line up with TRBD1. Germline CDR1 is SGHDT and CDR2 is YYEEEE. This CDR3 spans 14 amino acids. Trimming removed 3 bases from V and 8 bases from J; junction bases left unmatched: 5. CDR3 sequence reads: CASSSWGTGEKLFF. The CDR3 DNA reads TGTGCCAGCAGCTCCTGGGGGACAGGGGAAAAACTGTTTTTT. Drawing the rest from reference TRBV5-6 and TRBJ1-4, the complete variable domain is DAGVTQSPTHLIKTRGQQVTLRCSPKSGHDTVSWYQQALGQGPQFIFQYYEEEERQRGNFPDRFSGHQFPNYSSELNVNALLLGDSALYLCASSSWGTGEKLFFGSGTQLSVL.

The J gene is TRBJ2-1, the V gene TRBV10-1; TRBD2 aligns across 10 bases. Trimming took 6 bases from V and 4 from J; bases not matched to a gene: 12. The CDR3 length is 17 residues. Per the germline V gene, CDR1 is WNHNN and CDR2 is SYGVQD (reference sequence). This CDR3 reads CASSPSPTSGAYNEQFF. CDR3 nucleotides: TGCGCCAGCAGCCCCTCTCCAACTAGCGGGGCATACAATGAGCAGTTCTTC.

J is TRBJ2-7 and V is TRBV9, with 7 bases matching TRBD2. CDR3 length: 17 residues. After removal of 0 bases from V and 2 bases from J, the junction contained 11 bases not matched to a gene. Germline V CDR1 and CDR2: SGDLS, YYNGEE. The CDR3 DNA reads TGTGCCAGCAGCGTAGTGAGGGTCAGCGGGACGCCCTACGAGCAGTACTTC. Its protein product is CASSVVRVSGTPYEQYF.

This clone was recorded once. The chain recombines TRBV4-3 with TRBJ2-1; 7 bases are shared with TRBD2. The germline gives CDR1 LGHNA, CDR2 YSLEER. V gave up 2 bases and J gave up 6 bases; unmatched junction bases: 4. CDR3 length: 14 amino acids. The CDR3 region has the DNA TGCGCCAGCAGCCAACAGGGAGGGTCCAATGAGCAGTTCTTC. It codes for CASSQQGGSNEQFF.

A remark on this clone: Other nucleotide sequences in the sample specify the same CDR3. The CDR3 DNA is TGTGCCAGTAGTATACGGGAAAACACTGAAGCTTTCTTT. It encodes CASSIRENTEAFF. The chain uses TRBV19 and TRBJ1-1; no clear D gene. The germline V and J ends were trimmed by 2 bases and 2 bases, with 6 bases remaining between them. The CDR3 is made up of 13 amino acids. CDR1 and CDR2 from the germline V gene are LNHDA and SQIVND (reference sequence).

The gene calls are TRBV5-1 and TRBJ2-2; D might be TRBD1 (5 bases). V lost 5 bases and J 3 bases, leaving 11 bases between the germline ends. Germline values: CDR1 SGHRS, CDR2 YFSETQ. The CDR3 is 14 amino acids. The CDR3 DNA sequence: TGCGCCAGCAGTTCAGGGTACGACACCGGGGAGCTGTTTTTT. Translation gives CASSSGYDTGELFF.

This clone appeared a few times. The chain's CDR3 is CASSSGVSHSYEQYF. In nucleotides, the CDR3 is TGTGCCAGCAGTTCCGGTGTTAGCCACTCCTACGAGCAGTACTTC. The chain couples TRBV6-5 to TRBJ2-7, with unresolved D. Germline CDR1 is MNHEY and CDR2 is SVGAGI. The CDR3 contains 15 residues. Trimming removed 4 bases at V and 0 bases at J, with 13 bases between.

The rearrangement links TRBV18 to TRBJ2-1; D might be TRBD2 (5 bases). Germline V lookup: CDR1 KGHSH, CDR2 LQKENI. V lost 3 bases and J lost 2, with 8 bases in between. This CDR3 is 14 amino acids long. CDR3 sequence reads: CASSPAGTYNEQFF. In nucleotides, the CDR3 is TGTGCCAGCTCACCGGCCGGGACCTACAATGAGCAGTTCTTC.

This clone appeared a few times. The V call is TRBV7-3, the J call TRBJ2-1; possibly TRBD2 for D (7 bases). Germline CDR1 reads SGHTA; CDR2 reads FQGTGA. The ends were cut back, 0 bases at V and 4 bases at J, with 22 bases in the middle. The CDR3 extends over 19 amino acids. The chain's CDR3 is CASSLTGNYGGGRYNEQFF. The CDR3 region has the DNA TGTGCCAGCAGCTTAACAGGGAATTATGGCGGGGGCCGGTACAATGAGCAGTTCTTC.

As to this clone: The junction departs from germline at one end; a sequencing error may be responsible. This CDR3 is also generated by other DNA sequences in the sample. The chain employs TRBV29-1 and TRBJ2-1; D is possibly TRBD1 (7 bases). The CDR3 spans 13 residues. CDR1 and CDR2 (germline): SQVTM, ANQGSEA. The CDR3 region is CSGDRAPYNEQFF. CDR3 DNA: TGTAGCGGAGACAGGGCGCCCTACAATGAGCAGTTCTTC.

The V gene is TRBV19, the J gene TRBJ2-7; D possibly corresponds to TRBD2 (6 bases). V lost 6 bases and J 4 bases, leaving 22 bases between the germline ends. The CDR3 spans 16 residues. Germline assignment: CDR1 LNHDA and CDR2 SQIVND (reference sequence). Written as DNA, the CDR3 is TGTGCCAGTAGCGGGGCAGGGAGGACGCCGGGTTACGAGCAGTACTTC. Translation gives CASSGAGRTPGYEQYF.

This clone was found a few times. The chain combines TRBV28 with TRBJ2-7, with D perhaps matching TRBD2 (6 bases). Germline CDR1 reads MDHEN; CDR2 reads SYDVKM. Trimming took off 8 bases at V and 1 base at J, with 18 bases between the two ends. The CDR3 runs to 15 residues. The CDR3: CASGTIGGESYEQYF. CDR3 sequence (DNA): TGTGCCAGCGGTACCATTGGAGGGGAGTCCTACGAGCAGTACTTC.

The V call is TRBV30, the J call TRBJ1-2; tentatively, D is TRBD1 (6 bases). V dropped 4 bases and J dropped 4 bases, with 16 bases sitting between them. CDR1 and CDR2 from the germline V gene are GTSNPN and SVGIG (reference sequence). This CDR3 comprises 14 residues. CDR3 sequence (DNA): TGTGCCTGGAACCCTGGACAGAAAGCCTATGGCTACACCTTC. Translating it yields CAWNPGQKAYGYTF. The variable domain in full, completed from reference TRBV30 and TRBJ1-2, reads SQTIHQWPATLVQPVGSPLSLECTVEGTSNPNLYWYRQAAGRGLQLLFYSVGIGQISSEVPQNLSASRPQDRQFILSSKKLLLSDSGFYLCAWNPGQKAYGYTFGSGTRLTVV.